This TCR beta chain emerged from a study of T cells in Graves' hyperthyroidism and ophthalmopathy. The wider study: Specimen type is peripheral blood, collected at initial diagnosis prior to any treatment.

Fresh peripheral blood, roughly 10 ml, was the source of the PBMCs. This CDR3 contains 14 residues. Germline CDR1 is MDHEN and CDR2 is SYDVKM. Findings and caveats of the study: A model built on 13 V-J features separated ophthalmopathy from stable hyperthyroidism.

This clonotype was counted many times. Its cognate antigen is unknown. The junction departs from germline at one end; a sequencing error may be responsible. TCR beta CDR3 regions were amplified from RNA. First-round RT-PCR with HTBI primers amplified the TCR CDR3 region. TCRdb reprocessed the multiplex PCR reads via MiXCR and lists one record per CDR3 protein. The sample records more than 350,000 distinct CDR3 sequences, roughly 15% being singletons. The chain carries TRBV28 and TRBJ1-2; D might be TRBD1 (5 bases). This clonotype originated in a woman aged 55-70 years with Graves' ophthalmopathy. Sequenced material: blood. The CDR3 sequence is CASSFRAANYGYTF. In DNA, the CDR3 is TGTGCCAGCAGTTTCAGGGCAGCTAACTATGGCTACACTTTC.